This T cell receptor beta chain was captured by sequencing in a study of patients and donors after allogeneic stem cell transplantation. Germline loops: CDR1 SGHRS, CDR2 YFSETQ. J lost 8 bases, V lost 4 bases, and 4 bases had no gene match. The CDR3 covers 13 residues. One entry per CDR3 protein results from TCRdb running MiXCR on the RT-PCR reads. The sample records around 160,000 distinct CDR3 sequences, 25% to 35% being singletons. This clonotype was detected a few times. The V and J genes are TRBV5-1 and TRBJ2-1, with TRBD1 identical over 9 bases. The receptor's source is a human donor who was either an allogeneic HSCT recipient or a stem cell or donor lymphocyte infusion donor (not recorded which). It is not recorded whose cells these are; they may come from a transplant donor. The sequenced material came from blood, either unsorted or a sorted T cell fraction (not recorded which). CDR3 amino acids: CASSPGQGYEQFF. The CDR3 nucleotides are TGCGCCAGCAGCCCGGGACAGGGCTATGAGCAGTTCTTC.